This T cell receptor (beta chain) was identified in a study of Ad26.COV2.S vaccination and SARS-CoV-2 variants (dated by TCRdb to 2020 to 2023). In the study overall: Donors in the vaccine arm were drawn from COV1001, a phase I-IIa trial of Ad26.COV2.S in healthy adults that was multicentre, randomized, double-blind and placebo-controlled. Sequencing of the TCRbeta repertoire served to evaluate the specificity and breadth of SARS-CoV-2-reactive T cell receptors following Ad26.COV2.S vaccination. A total of some 30 samples were included in the TCR-sequenced set, comprising 19 Ad26.COV2.S vaccine recipients, 5 placebo recipients and 8 SARS-CoV-2 convalescent individuals. Dosing of Ad26.COV2.S was intramuscular, at either 5x10^10 or 1x10^11 viral particles, delivered as one shot or as two shots spaced 56 days apart. Investigators remained blinded to trial group allocation during experiments and outcome assessment. Trial participants were randomized into five groups of five: low-dose or high-dose Ad26.COV2.S given once or twice, or placebo on both occasions.

Results the study describes overall, beyond this receptor: The study was not powered to compare responses between vaccine doses or regimens. Substantial breadth of spike-specific CD8+ and CD4+ T cell responses was reported after vaccination. Vaccine and placebo recipients had comparable non-spike TCR breadth, which fits with the vaccine containing only spike. According to the authors, total T cell responses may have been underestimated by the TCR breadth and depth analyses. Spike-specific TCR breadth was higher in Ad26.COV2.S recipients than in placebo recipients (P = 0.0014).

TCRbeta CDR3 regions were sequenced with the immunoSEQ Assay. After extraction, genomic DNA underwent amplification by bias-controlled multiplex PCR, followed by high-throughput sequencing. In the authors' own workflow: To quantify the absolute abundance of every unique TCRbeta CDR3 region, sequences were collapsed and filtered. T cell fraction was estimated by normalization of TCRbeta template counts to usable DNA, with usable DNA being measured through amplification of reference genes present in all nucleated cells. Repertoire TCRs were annotated as SARS-CoV-2-specific by exact matching of V gene, CDR3 amino acid sequence and J gene to a known reactive TCR set. MIRA supplied the reference SARS-CoV-2 TCR set, which was filtered for enrichment in COVID-19-positive ImmuneCODE repertoires so that public or cross-reactive TCRs were removed. Drawing on the MIRA antigens, annotated TCRs were analysed further at the level of specific ORF or position within ORF. Depth was the summed frequency of annotated unique rearrangements, while breadth was defined as annotated unique rearrangements over total unique productive rearrangements. Two-sided Wilcoxon rank-sum tests were applied when comparing TCR breadth between groups. In its TCRdb copy, this immuneACCESS table keeps in-frame sequences only and misses some clones. Where compared with another copy, unresolved V genes explain less than half of these, and the others have no known cause. V and J calls and clone size come straight from that table; D and trimming were deduced from the DNA. The sample yields some 340,000 clones; around 84% were counted once. The ten top clones hold approximately 2% of the sample.

Concerning this clone itself: The antigen it binds to is not known. It has no much larger one-base neighbor in the sample; base qualities were not kept.

The treatment or condition tag for this specimen amounts to: around 19 received Ad26.COV2.S at low or high dose, single or two shots; about 5 received placebo; per-sample allocation not given. Repertoires of vaccine and placebo recipients were sequenced from samples taken on day 63 after the first injection. Between 29 July and 7 August 2020, Cohort 1b enrolled some 25 adults aged 18-55 years at one site in Boston, USA. Ad26.COV2.S consisted of a replication-incompetent adenovirus type 26 vector by which a prefusion-stabilized SARS-CoV-2 spike protein from the original Wuhan strain was expressed. The germline V gene (reference sequence) yields SEHNR for CDR1 and FQNEAQ for CDR2. Measured from the cysteine to the phenylalanine, the CDR3 is 14 residues long. CDR3 DNA is the only sequence kept; it has 42 bases, read in frame from the first base. V is cut by 2 bases and J by 4 bases, and the space between the germline ends is 9 bases.

Recombination connected TRBV7-9 to TRBJ1-5; confidence is insufficient to name the D gene. This receptor was taken from a person aged 18-60 years who received the Ad26.COV2.S COVID-19 vaccine or a placebo. Sequences were derived from peripheral blood, sampled in a trial of Ad26.COV2.S vaccine versus placebo. The CDR3 loop reads CASSLLAPNQPQHF. The sequence in DNA is TGTGCCAGCAGCTTATTGGCCCCAAATCAGCCCCAGCATTTT.